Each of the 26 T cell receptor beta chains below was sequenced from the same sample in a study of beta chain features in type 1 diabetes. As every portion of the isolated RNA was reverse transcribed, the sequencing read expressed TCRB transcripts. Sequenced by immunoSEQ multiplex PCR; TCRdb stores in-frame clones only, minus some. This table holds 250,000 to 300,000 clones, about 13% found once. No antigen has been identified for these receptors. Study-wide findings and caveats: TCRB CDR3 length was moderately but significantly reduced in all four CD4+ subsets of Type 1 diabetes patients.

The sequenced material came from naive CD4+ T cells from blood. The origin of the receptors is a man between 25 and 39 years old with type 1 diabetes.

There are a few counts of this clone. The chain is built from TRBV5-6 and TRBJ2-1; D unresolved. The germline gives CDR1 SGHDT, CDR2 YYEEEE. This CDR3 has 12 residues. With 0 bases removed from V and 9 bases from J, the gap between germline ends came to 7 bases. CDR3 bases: TGTGCCAGCAGCTTGGAGCTTCTTGAGCAGTTCTTC. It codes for CASSLELLEQFF. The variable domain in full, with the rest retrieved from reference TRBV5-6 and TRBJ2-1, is DAGVTQSPTHLIKTRGQQVTLRCSPKSGHDTVSWYQQALGQGPQFIFQYYEEEERQRGNFPDRFSGHQFPNYSSELNVNALLLGDSALYLCASSLELLEQFFGPGTRLTVL.

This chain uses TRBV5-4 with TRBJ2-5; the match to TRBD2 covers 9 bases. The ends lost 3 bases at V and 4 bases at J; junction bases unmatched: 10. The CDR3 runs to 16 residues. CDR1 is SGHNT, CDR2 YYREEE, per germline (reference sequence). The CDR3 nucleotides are TGTGCCAGCAGCTCATTCTTAGCGGGAGAGATAGAGACCCAGTACTTC. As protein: CASSSFLAGEIETQYF.

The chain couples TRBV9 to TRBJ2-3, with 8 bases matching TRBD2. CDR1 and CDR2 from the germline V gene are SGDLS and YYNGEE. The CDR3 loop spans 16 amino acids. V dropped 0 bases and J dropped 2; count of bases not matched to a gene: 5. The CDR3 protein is CASSVALADPTDTQYF. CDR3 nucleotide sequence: TGTGCCAGCAGCGTAGCACTAGCGGACCCCACAGATACGCAGTATTTT.

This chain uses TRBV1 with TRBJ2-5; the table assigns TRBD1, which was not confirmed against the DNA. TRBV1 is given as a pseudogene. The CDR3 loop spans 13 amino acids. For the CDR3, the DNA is TGCACCAGCAGCCGGACATCTCAAGGGACCCAGTACTTC. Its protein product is CTSSRTSQGTQYF.

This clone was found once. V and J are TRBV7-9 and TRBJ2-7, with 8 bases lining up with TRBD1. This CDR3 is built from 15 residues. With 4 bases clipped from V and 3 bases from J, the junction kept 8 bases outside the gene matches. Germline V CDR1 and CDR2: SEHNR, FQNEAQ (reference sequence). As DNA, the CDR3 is TGTGCCAGCAGCTGGGGAGACAGGGGCTTCTACGAGCAGTACTTC. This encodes CASSWGDRGFYEQYF.

CDR3 region: CASTKGGTEAFF. In DNA, the CDR3 is TGTGCCAGCACAAAAGGGGGAACTGAAGCTTTCTTT. The chain is built from TRBV28 and TRBJ1-1; tentative D call: TRBD1 (6 bases). The CDR3 length is 12 residues. The germline gives CDR1 MDHEN, CDR2 SYDVKM. With 7 bases removed from V and 5 bases from J, the gap between germline ends came to 11 bases.

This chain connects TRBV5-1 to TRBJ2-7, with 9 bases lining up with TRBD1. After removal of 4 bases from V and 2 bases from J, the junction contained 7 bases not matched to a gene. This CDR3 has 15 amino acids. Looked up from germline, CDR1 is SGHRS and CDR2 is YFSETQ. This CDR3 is CASSQGTGNTYEQYF. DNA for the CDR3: TGCGCCAGCAGCCAGGGGACAGGGAACACCTACGAGCAGTACTTC.

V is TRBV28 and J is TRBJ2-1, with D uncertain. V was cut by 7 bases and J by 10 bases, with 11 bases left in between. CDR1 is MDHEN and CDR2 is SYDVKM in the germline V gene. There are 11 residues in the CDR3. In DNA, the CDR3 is TGTGCCAGCATGGTTCTGAGCGAGCAGTTCTTC. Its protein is CASMVLSEQFF.

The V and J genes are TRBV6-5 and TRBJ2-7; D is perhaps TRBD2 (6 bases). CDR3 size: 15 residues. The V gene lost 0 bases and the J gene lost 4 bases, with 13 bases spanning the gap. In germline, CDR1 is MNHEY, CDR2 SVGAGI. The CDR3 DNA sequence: TGTGCCAGCAGTTACTCGGGAGGTGACCTATACGAGCAGTACTTC. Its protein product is CASSYSGGDLYEQYF.

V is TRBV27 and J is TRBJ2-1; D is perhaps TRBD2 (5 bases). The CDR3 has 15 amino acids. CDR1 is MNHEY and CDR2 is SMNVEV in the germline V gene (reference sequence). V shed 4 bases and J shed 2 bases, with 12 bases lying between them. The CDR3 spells CASSSSSGAYNEQFF. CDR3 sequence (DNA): TGTGCCAGCAGTTCCTCGAGCGGAGCCTACAATGAGCAGTTCTTC.

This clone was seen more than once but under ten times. The CDR3 DNA sequence: TGTGCCAGCAGCTTAGCGGGAGGGCCTGCAGATACGCAGTATTTT. Translating it yields CASSLAGGPADTQYF. This chain uses TRBV11-3 with TRBJ2-3, with 8 bases identical to TRBD2. This CDR3 has 15 amino acids. Germline V gene data show CDR1 as SGHNT and CDR2 as YENEEA. V lost 1 base and J lost 4; bases outside the gene matches: 4.

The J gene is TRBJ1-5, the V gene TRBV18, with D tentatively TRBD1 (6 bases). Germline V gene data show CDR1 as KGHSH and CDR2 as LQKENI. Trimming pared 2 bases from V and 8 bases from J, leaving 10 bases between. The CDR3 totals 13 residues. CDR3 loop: CASSPKQGEPQHF. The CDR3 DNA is TGTGCCAGCTCACCAAAACAGGGCGAGCCCCAGCATTTT.

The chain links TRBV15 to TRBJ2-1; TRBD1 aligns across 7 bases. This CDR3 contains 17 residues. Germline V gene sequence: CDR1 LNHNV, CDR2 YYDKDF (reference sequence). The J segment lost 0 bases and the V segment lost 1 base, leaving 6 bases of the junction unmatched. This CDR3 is CATSRGNTGASYNEQFF. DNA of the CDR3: TGTGCCACCAGCAGAGGAAACACAGGGGCCTCCTACAATGAGCAGTTCTTC.

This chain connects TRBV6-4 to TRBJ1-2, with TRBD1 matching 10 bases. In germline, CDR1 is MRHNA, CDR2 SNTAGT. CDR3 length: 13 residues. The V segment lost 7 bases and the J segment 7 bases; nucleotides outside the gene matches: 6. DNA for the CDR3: TGTGCCAGCAAGGGGACAGGGGTTGGTGGCTACACCTTC. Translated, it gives CASKGTGVGGYTF.

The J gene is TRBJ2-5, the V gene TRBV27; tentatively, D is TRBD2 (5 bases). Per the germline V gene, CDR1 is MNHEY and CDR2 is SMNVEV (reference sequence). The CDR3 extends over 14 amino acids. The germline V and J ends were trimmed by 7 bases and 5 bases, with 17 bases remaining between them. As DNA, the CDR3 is TGTGCCAGCAAGAGGGTGATTGGTGGGGAGACCCAGTACTTC. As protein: CASKRVIGGETQYF.

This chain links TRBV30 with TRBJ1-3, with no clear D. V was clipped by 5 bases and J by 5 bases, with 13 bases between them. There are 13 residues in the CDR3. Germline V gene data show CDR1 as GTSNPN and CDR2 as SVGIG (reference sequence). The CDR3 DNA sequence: TGTGCCTGGTTGGCCGCCGGGAGAAACACCATATATTTT. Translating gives CAWLAAGRNTIYF.

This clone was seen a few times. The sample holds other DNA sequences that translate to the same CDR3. As DNA, the CDR3 is TGTGCCAGCAGTTCCGGGGGGAACACCGGGGAGCTGTTTTTT. Translation: CASSSGGNTGELFF. V is TRBV28 and J is TRBJ2-2, with a possible D match to TRBD2 (6 bases). This CDR3 spans 14 amino acids. Trimming took off 4 bases at V and 1 base at J, with 7 bases between the two ends. CDR1 and CDR2 from the germline V gene are MDHEN and SYDVKM.

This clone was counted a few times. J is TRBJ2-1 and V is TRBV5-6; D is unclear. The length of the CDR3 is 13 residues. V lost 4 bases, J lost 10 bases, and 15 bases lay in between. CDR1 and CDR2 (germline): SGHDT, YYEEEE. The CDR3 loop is CASSHNWRDEQFF. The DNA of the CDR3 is TGTGCCAGCAGCCACAACTGGAGAGACGAGCAGTTCTTC. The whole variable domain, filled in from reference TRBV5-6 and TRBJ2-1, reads DAGVTQSPTHLIKTRGQQVTLRCSPKSGHDTVSWYQQALGQGPQFIFQYYEEEERQRGNFPDRFSGHQFPNYSSELNVNALLLGDSALYLCASSHNWRDEQFFGPGTRLTVL.

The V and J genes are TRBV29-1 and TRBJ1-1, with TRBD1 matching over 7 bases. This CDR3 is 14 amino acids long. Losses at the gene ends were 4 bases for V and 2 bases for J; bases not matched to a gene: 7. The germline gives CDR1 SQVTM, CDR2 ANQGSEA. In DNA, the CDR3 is TGCAGCGTTGCCAAGACAGGGACCAACACTGAAGCTTTCTTT. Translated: CSVAKTGTNTEAFF.

The CDR3, as DNA: TGTGCCAGCAGCGAGCAACCAGTACAGGGACGGGAAGGCTACACCTTC. Amino acid sequence: CASSEQPVQGREGYTF. J is TRBJ1-2 and V is TRBV5-4, with D perhaps matching TRBD1 (6 bases). CDR3 length equals 16 residues. Germline values: CDR1 SGHNT, CDR2 YYREEE (reference sequence). Trimming took 4 bases from V and 8 from J, leaving 24 bases between them.

CDR3: CASSLRWGGAAAPDNEQFF. Here the CDR3 DNA reads TGTGCCAGCAGCTTACGTTGGGGAGGGGCGGCGGCCCCGGACAATGAGCAGTTCTTC. This chain joins TRBV7-2 and TRBJ2-1, with 7 nucleotides matching TRBD2. V shed 2 bases and J 5 bases; nucleotides not matched to a gene: 18. CDR3 length: 19 residues. Germline values: CDR1 SGHTA, CDR2 FQGNSA.

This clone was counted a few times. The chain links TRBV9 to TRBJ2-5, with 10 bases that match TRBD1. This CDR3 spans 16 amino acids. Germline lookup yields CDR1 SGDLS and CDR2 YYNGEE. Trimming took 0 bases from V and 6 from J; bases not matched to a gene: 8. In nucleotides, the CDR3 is TGTGCCAGCAGCGTAGCTACAGGGGACAGGGGAAAGACCCAGTACTTC. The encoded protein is CASSVATGDRGKTQYF.

The CDR3 loop is CASSQDQAAYKQYF. CDR3 nucleotide sequence: TGCGCCAGCAGCCAAGACCAGGCTGCATACAAGCAGTACTTC. V is TRBV5-1 and J is TRBJ2-7; D gene uncertain. The CDR3 length is 14 residues. Trimming removed 4 bases at V and 8 bases at J, with 19 bases between. CDR1 and CDR2 (germline): SGHRS, YFSETQ.

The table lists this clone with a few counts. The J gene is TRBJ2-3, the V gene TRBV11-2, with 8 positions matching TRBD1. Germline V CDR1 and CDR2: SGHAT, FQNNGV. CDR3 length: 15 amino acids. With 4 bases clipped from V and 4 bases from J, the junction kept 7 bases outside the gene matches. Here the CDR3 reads CASSSIRGLPDTQYF. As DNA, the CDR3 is TGTGCCAGCAGCTCTATCAGGGGGCTTCCAGATACGCAGTATTTT.

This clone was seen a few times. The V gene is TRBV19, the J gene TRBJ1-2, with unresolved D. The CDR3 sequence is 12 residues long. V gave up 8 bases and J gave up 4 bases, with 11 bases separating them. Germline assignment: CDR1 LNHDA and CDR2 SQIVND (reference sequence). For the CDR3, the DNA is TGTGCCAGTCACTCCCTGTTCTATGGCTACACCTTC. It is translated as CASHSLFYGYTF.

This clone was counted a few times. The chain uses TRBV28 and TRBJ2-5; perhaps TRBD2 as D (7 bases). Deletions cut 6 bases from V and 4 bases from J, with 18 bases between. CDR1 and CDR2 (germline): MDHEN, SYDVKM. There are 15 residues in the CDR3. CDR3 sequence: CASSPPGGLGETQYF. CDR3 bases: TGTGCCAGCAGCCCCCCCGGGGGGCTGGGAGAGACCCAGTACTTC.